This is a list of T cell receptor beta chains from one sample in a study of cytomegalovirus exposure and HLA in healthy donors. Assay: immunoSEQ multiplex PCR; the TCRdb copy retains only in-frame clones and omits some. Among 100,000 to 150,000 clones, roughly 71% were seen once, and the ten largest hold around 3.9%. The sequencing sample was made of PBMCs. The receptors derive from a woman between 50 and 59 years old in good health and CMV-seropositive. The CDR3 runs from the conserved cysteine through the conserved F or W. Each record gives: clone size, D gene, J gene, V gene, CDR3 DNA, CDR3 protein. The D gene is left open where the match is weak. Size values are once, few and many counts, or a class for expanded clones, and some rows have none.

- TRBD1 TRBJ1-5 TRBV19 TGTGCCAGCCGGGGACAGATCGTCAATCAGCCCCAGCATTTT CASRGQIVNQPQHF
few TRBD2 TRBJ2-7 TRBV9 TGTGCCAGCAGCGCGGGACTAGCGGGGGACTACGAGCAGTACTTC CASSAGLAGDYEQYF
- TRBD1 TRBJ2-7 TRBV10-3 TGTGCCATCAGTGGGAGACAGGGATGGGAGCAGTACTTC CAISGRQGWEQYF
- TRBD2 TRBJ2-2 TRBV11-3 TGTGCCAGCAGCTTACAAGCGGGGTATACCGGGGAGCTGTTTTTT CASSLQAGYTGELFF
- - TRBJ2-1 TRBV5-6 TGTGCCAGCAGCTACCTAATAAGTGAGCAGTTCTTC CASSYLISEQFF
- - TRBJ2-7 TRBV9 TGTGCCAGCAGCGCTGGGCCCCTCGAGAACGAGCAGTACTTC CASSAGPLENEQYF
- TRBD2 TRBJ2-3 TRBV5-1 TGCGCCAGCAGCTCCCTAGCGGGGGTCACAGATACGCAGTATTTT CASSSLAGVTDTQYF
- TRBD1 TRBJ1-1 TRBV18 TGTGCCACCTTCTTAAACCCGGGACAGGGGGCGTTAAGAGGCGCTGAAGCTTTCTTT CATFLNPGQGALRGAEAFF
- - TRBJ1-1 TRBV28 TGTGCCACCTTCAGGAACACTGAAGCTTTCTTT CATFRNTEAFF
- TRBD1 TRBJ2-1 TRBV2 TGTGCCAGCAGTGAAGCGGGACAGGGGTACAATGAGCAGTTCTTC CASSEAGQGYNEQFF
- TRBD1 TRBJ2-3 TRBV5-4 TGTGCCAGCAGCTTACAGGGGGCCCCTGGCACAGATACGCAGTATTTT CASSLQGAPGTDTQYF
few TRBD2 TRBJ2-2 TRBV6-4 TGTGCCAGCAGTGAAGGGCACAGCGGGGGCCACCCCGGGGAGCTGTTTTTT CASSEGHSGGHPGELFF
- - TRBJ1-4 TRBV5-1 TGCGCCAGCAGCTTTTCGGCTAATGAAAAACTGTTTTTT CASSFSANEKLFF
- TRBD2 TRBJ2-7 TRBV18 TGTGCCAGCAAACCGGGGGGGTCCGCCTACGAGCAGTACTTC CASKPGGSAYEQYF
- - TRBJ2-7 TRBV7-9 TGTGCCAGCAGCACGGCTAGCAACGGGCAGTACTTC CASSTASNGQYF
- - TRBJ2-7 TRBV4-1 TGCGCCAGCAGCCATTCTGAACAGGGATACGAGCAGTACTTC CASSHSEQGYEQYF
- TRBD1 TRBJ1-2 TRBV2 TGTGCCAGCAGCTTCCCTGGACAGGGTTATTTCTATGGCTACACCTTC CASSFPGQGYFYGYTF
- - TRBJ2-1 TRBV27 TGTGCCAGCAGTCCCCACCCCCGACCCGAGGGCAATGAGCAGTTCTTC CASSPHPRPEGNEQFF
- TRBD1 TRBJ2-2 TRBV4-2 TGTGCCAGCAGCCAAGGGTTGGGGACAGGTTCAACCGGGGAGCTGTTTTTT CASSQGLGTGSTGELFF
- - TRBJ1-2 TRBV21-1 TGTGCCAGCAGCACCCTAGACAGGGACTATGGCTACACCTTC CASSTLDRDYGYTF
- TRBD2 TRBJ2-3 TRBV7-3 TGTGCCAGCAGCCCTAGCGGGGGGAAGACAGATACGCAGTATTTT CASSPSGGKTDTQYF
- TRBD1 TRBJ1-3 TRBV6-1 TGTGCCAGCAACCCAGGGGGCTCTGGAAACACCATATATTTT CASNPGGSGNTIYF
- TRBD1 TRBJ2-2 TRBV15 TGTGCCACCAGCAGAGATAGAAGGAGAGGGGGCGGCGGCGGGGAGCTGTTTTTT CATSRDRRRGGGGGELFF
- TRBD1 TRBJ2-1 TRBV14 TGTGCCAGCAGCAGGGGACAGGTCTACAATGAGCAGTTCTTC CASSRGQVYNEQFF
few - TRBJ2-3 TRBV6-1 TGTGCCAGCAGTGTTGCGGGGAACAGGGATACGCAGTATTTT CASSVAGNRDTQYF
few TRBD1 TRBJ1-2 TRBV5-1 TGCGCCAGCAGCTTGGACGACAGGGGGTTGGCCGGGGGCACCTTC CASSLDDRGLAGGTF
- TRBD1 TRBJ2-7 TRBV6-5 TGTGCCAGCAGTTACCGGGACAGGGGCTACGAGCAGTACTTC CASSYRDRGYEQYF
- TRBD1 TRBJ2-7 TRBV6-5 TGTGCCAGCAGTTCCATACTCGGGACAGCCTACGAGCAGTACTTC CASSSILGTAYEQYF
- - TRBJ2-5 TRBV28 TGTGCCAGCAGTTTTAGTCGGTATCCTGGAGAGACCCAGTACTTC CASSFSRYPGETQYF